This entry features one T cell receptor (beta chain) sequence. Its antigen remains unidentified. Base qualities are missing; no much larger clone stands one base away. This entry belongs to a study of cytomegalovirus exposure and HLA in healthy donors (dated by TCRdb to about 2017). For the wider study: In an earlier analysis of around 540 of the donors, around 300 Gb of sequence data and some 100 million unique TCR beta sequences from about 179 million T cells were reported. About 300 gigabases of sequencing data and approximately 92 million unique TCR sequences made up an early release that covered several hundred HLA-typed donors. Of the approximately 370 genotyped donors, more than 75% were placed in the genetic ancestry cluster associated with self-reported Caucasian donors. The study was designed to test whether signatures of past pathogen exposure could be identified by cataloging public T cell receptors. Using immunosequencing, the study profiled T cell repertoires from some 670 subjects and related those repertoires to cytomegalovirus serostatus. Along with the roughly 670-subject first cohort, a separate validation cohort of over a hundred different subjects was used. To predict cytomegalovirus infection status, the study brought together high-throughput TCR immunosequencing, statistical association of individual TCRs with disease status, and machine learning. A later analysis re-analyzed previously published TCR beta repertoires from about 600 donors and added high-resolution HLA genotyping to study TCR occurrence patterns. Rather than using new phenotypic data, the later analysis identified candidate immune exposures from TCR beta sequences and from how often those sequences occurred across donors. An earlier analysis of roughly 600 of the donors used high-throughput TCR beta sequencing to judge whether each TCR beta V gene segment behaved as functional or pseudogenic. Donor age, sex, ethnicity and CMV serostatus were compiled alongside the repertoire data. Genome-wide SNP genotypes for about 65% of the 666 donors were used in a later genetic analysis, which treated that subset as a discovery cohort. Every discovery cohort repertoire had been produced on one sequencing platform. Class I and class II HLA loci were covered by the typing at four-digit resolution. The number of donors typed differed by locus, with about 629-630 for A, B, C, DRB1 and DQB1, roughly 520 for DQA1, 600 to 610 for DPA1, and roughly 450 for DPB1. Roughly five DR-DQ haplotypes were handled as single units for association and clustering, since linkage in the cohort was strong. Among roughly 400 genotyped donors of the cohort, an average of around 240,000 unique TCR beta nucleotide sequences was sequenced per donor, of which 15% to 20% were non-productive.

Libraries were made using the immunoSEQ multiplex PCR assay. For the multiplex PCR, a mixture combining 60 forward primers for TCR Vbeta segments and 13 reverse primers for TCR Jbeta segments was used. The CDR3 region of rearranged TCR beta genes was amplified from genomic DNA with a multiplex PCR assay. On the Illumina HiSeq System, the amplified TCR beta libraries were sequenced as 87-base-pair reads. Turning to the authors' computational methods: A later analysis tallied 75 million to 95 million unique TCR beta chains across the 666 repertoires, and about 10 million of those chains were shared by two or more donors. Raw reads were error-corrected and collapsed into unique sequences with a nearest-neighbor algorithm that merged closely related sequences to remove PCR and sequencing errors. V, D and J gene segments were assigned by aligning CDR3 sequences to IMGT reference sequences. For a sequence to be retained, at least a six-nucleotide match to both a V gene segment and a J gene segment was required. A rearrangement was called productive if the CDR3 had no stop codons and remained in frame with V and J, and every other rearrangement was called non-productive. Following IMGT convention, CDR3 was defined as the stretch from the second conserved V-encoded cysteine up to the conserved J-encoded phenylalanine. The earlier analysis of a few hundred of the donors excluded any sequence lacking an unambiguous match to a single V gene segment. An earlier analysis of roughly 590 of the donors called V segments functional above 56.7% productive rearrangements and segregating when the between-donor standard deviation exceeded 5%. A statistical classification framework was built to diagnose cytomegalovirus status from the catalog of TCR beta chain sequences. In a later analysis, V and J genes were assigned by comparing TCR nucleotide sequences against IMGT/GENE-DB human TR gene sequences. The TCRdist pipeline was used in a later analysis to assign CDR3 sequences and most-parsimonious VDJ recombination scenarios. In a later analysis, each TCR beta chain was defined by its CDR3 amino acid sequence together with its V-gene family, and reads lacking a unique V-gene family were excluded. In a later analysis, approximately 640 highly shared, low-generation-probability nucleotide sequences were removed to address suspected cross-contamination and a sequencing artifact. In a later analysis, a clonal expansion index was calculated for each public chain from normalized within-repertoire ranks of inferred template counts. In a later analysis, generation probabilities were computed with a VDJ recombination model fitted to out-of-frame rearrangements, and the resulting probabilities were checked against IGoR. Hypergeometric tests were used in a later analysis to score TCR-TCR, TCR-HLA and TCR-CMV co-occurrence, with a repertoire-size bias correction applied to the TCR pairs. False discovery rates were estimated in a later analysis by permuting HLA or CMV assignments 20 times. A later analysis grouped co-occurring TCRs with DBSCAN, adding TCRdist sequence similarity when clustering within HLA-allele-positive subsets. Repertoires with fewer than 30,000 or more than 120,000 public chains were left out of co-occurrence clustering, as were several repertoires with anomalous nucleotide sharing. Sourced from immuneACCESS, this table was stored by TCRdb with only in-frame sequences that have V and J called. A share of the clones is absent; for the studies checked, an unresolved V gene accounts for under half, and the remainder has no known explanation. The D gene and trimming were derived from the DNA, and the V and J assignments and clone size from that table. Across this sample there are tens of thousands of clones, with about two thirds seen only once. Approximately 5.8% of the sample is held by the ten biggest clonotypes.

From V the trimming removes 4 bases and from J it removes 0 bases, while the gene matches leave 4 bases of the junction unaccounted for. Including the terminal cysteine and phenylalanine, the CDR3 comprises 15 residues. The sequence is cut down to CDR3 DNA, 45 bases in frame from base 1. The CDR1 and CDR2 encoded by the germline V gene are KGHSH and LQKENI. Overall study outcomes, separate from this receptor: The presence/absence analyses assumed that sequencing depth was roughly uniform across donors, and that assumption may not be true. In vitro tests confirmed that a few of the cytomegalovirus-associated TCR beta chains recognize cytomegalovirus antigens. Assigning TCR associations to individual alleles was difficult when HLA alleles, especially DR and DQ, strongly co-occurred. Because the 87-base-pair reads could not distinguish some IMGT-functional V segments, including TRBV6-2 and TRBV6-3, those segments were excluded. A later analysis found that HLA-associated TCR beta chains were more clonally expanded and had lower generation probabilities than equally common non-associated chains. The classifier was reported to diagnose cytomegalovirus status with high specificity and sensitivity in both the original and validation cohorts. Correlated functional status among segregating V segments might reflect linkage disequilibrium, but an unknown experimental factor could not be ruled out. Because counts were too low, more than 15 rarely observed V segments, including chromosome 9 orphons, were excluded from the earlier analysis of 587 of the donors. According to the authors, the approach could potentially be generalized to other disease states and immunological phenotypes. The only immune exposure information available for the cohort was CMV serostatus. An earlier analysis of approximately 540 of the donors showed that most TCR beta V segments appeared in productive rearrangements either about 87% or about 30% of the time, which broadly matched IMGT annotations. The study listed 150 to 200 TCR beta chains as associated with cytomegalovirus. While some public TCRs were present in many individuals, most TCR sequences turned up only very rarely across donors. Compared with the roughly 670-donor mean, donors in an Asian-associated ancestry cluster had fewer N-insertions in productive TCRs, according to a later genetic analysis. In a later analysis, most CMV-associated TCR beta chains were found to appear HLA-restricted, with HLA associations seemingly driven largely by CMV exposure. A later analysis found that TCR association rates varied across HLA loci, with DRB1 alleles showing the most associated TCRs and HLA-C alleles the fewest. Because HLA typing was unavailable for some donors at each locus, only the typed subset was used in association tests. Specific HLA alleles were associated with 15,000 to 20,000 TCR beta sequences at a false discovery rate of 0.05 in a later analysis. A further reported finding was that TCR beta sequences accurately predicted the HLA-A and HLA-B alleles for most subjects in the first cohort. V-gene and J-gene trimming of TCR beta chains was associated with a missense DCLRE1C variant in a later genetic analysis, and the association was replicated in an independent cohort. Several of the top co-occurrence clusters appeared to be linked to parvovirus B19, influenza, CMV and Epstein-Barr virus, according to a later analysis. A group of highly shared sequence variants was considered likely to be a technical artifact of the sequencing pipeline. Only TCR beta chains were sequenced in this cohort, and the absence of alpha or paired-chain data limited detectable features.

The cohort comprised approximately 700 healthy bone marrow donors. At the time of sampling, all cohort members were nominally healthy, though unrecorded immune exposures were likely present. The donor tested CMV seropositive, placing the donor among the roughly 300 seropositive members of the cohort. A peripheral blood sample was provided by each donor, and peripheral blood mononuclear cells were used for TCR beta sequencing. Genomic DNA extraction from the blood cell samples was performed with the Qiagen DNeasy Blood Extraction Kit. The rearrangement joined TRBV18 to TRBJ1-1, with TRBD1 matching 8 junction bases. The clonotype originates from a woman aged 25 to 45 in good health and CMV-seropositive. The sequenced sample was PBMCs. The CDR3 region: CASSRGQGMNTEAFF. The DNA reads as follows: TGTGCCAGCTCACGAGGACAGGGAATGAACACTGAAGCTTTCTTT.